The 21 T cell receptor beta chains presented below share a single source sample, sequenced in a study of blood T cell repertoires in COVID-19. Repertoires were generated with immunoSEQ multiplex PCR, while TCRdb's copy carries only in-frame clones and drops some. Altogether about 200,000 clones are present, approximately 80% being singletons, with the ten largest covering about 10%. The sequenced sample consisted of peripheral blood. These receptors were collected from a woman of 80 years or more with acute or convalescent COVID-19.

CDR3 coding DNA: TGCGCCAGCAGCCAAGAAGCATATAATTCACCCCTCCACTTT. Translating gives CASSQEAYNSPLHF. This chain links TRBV4-3 with TRBJ1-6; D not resolved. Germline loops: CDR1 LGHNA, CDR2 YSLEER. V was shortened by 0 bases and J by 4 bases, with 4 bases between the two germline ends. The CDR3 is made up of 14 amino acids.

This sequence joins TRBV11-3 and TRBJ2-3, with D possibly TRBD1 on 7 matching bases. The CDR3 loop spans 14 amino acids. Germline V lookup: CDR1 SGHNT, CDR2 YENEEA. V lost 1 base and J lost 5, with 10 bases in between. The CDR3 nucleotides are TGTGCCAGCAGCTTAGGCAGGGGGGTAGATACGCAGTATTTT. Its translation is CASSLGRGVDTQYF. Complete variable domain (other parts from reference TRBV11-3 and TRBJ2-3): EAGVVQSPRYKIIEKKQPVAFWCNPISGHNTLYWYLQNLGQGPELLIRYENEEAVDDSQLPKDRFSAERLKGVDSTLKIQPAELGDSAVYLCASSLGRGVDTQYFGPGTRLTVL.

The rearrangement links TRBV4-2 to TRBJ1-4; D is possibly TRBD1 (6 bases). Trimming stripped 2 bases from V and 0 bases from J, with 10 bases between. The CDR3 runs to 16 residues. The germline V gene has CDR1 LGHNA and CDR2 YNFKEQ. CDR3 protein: CASSQQGPTTNEKLFF. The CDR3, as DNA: TGTGCCAGCAGCCAACAGGGGCCGACAACTAATGAAAAACTGTTTTTT.

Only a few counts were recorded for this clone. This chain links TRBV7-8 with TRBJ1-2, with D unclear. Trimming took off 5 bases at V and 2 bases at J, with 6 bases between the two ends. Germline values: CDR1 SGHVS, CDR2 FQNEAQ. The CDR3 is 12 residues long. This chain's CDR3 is CASSLLNYGYTF. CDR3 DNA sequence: TGTGCCAGCAGCCTTCTCAACTATGGCTACACCTTC.

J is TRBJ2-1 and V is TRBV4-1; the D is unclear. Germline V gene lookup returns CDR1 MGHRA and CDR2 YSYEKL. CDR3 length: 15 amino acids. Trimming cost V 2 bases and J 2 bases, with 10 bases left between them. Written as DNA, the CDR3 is TGCGCCAGCAGCCAATCAATCCCCACCTACAATGAGCAGTTCTTC. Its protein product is CASSQSIPTYNEQFF.

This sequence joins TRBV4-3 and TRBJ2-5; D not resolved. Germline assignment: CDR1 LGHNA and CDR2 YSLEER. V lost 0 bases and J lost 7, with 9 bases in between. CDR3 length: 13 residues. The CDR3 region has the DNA TGCGCCAGCAGCCAAGATACCCTAGGGACCCAGTACTTC. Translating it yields CASSQDTLGTQYF.

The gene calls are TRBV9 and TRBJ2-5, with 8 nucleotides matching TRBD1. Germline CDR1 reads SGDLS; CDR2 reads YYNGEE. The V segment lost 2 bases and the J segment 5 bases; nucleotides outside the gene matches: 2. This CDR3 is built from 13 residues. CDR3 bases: TGTGCCAGCAGCGTCTGGACAGGGGAGACCCAGTACTTC. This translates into CASSVWTGETQYF.

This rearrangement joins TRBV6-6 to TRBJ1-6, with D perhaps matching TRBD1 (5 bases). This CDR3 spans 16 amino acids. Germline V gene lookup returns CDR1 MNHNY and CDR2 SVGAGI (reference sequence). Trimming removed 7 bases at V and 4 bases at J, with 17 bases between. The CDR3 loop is CASIRDWGGYNSPLHF. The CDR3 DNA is TGTGCCAGCATCAGGGACTGGGGGGGATATAATTCACCCCTCCACTTT.

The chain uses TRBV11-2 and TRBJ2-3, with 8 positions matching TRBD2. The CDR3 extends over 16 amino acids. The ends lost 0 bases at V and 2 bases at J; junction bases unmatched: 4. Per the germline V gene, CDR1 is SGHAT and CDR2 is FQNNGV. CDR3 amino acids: CASSLDTSGYTDTQYF. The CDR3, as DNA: TGTGCCAGCAGCTTAGATACTAGCGGATACACAGATACGCAGTATTTT.

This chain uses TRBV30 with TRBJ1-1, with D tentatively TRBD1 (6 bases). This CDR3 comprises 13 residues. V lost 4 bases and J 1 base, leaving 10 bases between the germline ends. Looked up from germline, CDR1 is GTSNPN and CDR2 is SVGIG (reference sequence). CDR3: CAWIFRGNTEAFF. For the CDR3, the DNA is TGTGCCTGGATCTTCAGGGGGAACACTGAAGCTTTCTTT.

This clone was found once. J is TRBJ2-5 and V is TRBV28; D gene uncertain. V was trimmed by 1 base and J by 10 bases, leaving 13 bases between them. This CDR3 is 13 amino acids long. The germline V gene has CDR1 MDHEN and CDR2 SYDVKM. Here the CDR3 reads CASSLSPGEVQYF. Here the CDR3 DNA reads TGTGCCAGCAGTTTATCTCCTGGAGAGGTCCAGTACTTC.

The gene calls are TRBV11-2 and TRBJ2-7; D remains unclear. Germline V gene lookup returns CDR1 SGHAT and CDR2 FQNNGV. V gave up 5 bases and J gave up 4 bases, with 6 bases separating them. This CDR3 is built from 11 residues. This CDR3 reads CASSPSYEQYF. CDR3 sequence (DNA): TGTGCCAGCAGCCCCTCGTACGAGCAGTACTTC.

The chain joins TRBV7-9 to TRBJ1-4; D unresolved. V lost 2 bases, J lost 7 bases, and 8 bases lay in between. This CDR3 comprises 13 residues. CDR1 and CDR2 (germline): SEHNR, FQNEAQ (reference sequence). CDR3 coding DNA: TGTGCCAGCAGCTTAAGCGGTGTTGAAAAACTGTTTTTT. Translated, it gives CASSLSGVEKLFF.

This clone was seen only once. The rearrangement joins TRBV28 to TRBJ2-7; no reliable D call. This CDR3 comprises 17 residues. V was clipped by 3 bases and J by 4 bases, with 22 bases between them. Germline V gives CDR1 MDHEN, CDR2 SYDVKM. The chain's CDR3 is CASSFLGPERSGYEQYF. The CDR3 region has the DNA TGTGCCAGCAGTTTCCTCGGCCCCGAAAGGAGTGGGTACGAGCAGTACTTC.

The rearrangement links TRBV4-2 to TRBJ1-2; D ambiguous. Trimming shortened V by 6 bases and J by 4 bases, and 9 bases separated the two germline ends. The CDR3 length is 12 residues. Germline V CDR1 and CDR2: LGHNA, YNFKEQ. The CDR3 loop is CASSTESYGYTF. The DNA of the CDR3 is TGTGCCAGCAGTACAGAATCCTATGGCTACACCTTC.

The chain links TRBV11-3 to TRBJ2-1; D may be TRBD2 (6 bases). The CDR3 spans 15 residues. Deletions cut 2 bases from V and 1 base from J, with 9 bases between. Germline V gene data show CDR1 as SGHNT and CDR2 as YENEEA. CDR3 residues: CASSLSRGSYNEQFF. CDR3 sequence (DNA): TGTGCCAGCAGCTTAAGCCGGGGGTCCTACAATGAGCAGTTCTTC.

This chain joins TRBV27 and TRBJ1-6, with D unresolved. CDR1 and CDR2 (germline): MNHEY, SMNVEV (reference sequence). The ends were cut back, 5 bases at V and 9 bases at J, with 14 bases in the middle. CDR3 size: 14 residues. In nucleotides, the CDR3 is TGTGCCAGCAGTGAGGAAGTCATAGGTTCACCCCTCCACTTT. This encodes CASSEEVIGSPLHF.

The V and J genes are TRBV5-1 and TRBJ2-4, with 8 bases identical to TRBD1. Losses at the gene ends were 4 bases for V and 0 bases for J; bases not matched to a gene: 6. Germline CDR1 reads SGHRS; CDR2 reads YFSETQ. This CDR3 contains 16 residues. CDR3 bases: TGCGCCAGCAGCCATACAGGGGGTAAAGCCAAAAACATTCAGTACTTC. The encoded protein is CASSHTGGKAKNIQYF.

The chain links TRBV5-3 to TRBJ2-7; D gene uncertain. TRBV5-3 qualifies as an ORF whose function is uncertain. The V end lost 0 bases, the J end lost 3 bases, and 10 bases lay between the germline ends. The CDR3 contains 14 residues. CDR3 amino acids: CARSLDLRNYEQYF. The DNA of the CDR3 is TGTGCCAGAAGCTTGGATCTGCGGAACTACGAGCAGTACTTC.

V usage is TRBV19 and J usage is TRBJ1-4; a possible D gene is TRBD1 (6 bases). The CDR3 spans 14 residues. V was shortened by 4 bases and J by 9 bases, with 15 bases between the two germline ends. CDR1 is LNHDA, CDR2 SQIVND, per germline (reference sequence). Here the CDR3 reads CASSRPGHPKKLFF. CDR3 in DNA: TGTGCCAGTAGTAGACCGGGACACCCAAAAAAACTGTTTTTT.

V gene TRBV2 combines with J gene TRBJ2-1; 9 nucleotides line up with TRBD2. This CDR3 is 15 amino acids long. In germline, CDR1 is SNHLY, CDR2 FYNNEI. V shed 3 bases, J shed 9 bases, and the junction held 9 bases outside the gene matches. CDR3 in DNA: TGTGCCAGCAGTGATGGACTAGCGAGGTGGAGTGAGCAGTTCTTC. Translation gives CASSDGLARWSEQFF.